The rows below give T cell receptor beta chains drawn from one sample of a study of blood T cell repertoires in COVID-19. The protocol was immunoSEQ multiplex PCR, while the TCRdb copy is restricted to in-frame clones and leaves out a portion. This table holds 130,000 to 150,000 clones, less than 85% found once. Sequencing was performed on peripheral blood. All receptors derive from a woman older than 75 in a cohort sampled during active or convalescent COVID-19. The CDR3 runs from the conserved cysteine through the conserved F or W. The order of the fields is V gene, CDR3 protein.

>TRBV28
CASSFRRRAPNTEAFF
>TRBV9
CASSVAEAGIGYTF
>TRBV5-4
CASTTSGGETQYF
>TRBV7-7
CASSLSKTVDTQYF
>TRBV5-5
CASGLGGGTDTQYF
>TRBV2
CASRGESGGNQPQHF
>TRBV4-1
CASSRQAGGNTGELFF
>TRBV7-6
CASSPSGSGANVLTF
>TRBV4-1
CASSQEGEYEQYF
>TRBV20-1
CSARDRGEQYF
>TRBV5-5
CASSPTGGRAEAFF
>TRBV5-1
CASSPQGSDYGYTF
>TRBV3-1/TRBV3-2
CASASLAGGRLTTDTQYF
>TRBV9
CASSGPGTSGGTNTGELFF
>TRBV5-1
CASSGGTSGKYYEQYF
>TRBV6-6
CASSYRGQGGRETQYF
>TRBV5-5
CASSHTGQGYSYTF
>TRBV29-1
CSVRRAEDTQYF
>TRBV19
CASSKAGGYQPQHF
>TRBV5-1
CASSLEPGGTLGYTF
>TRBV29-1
CSGVLQANGYTF
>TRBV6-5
CASSYSGTGGTEAFF
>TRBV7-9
CASTGGAGTEAFF
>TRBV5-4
CASSLQDGAGIEKLFF
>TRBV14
CASSPWGQMNTEAFF
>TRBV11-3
CASSQGQANTEAFF
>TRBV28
CASSLVQGVGEDTEAFF
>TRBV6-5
CASSRRTGGTEAFF
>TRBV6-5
CASRRTGGADTEAFF
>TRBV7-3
CASSKAKRTDTQYF
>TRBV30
CAWSVERGAYEQYF
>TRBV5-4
CASRKGQGGYGYTF
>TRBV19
CASSSDRGTEAFF
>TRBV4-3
CASSQVVHSGYTF
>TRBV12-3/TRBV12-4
CASSPDRDRGYTF
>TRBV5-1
CASSLDAGGNSPLHF
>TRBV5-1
CASSQQGQGREQYF
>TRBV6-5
CASSNGKNTEAFF
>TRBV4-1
CASSRLVYGGSTGELFF
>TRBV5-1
CASSLGLANEQYF
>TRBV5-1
CASSFTGGVGKNIQYF
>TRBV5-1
CASSLVPGDYGYTF
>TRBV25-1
CASSGDRGRTNEKLFF
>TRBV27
CASLRGGGTMNTEAFF
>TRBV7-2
CASSPRGGDSYGYTF
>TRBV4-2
CASSQQRLNTEAFF
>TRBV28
CASSLYTSGAGETQYF
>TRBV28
CASSRGYSNQPQHF
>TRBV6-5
CASSAGYADQPQHF
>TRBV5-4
CASSLGGSGETQYF
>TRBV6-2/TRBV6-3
CASSSYSGGANTGELFF
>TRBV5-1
CASSQGGNNEQFF
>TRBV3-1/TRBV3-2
CASSRGWAGGQETQYF
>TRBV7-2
CASSFARGNSPLHF
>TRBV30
CAWINRGTSNEQFF
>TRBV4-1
CASSRSDRANTEAFF
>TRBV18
CASLDRGLNEKLFF
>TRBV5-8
CASSSGQETFNEQFF
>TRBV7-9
CASSLLSVTEAFF
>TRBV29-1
CSGMGGPNEKLFF